The sample holds a few counts of the clone carrying this T cell receptor (beta chain). Its antigen remains unidentified. TCRdb passed the reads through MiXCR, listing each CDR3 protein once. The table has hundreds of thousands of distinct CDR3 sequences, approximately 25% seen once. The data originate from a study of T cell repertoires in cytomegalovirus infection. Study in general: From public TCR beta signatures came an indication of both CMV infection and matching HLA type.

Germline loops: CDR1 MGHDK, CDR2 SYGVNS. Trimming cost V 3 bases and J 2 bases, with 15 bases left between them. The CDR3 sequence is 16 residues long. General study points: Identification of carriers of CMV plus the relevant HLA was achieved through cumulative public TCR beta family frequency. Within the response measured ex vivo, HLA-C-restricted CMV-specific TCR beta clonotypes were dominant.

The specimen sequenced was CD8+ T cells from PBMCs. The receptor was derived from a human donor in good health (CMV status not recorded). Some clones in this sample may be carry-over from other donors' samples. The chain couples TRBV25-1 to TRBJ2-3; D gene unclear. As DNA, the CDR3 is TGTGCCAGCAGTGAGGGCGCATCTCCGGACACAGATACGCAGTATTTT. Its protein is CASSEGASPDTDTQYF.